This T cell receptor beta chain derives from a study of blood T cell repertoires in COVID-19. At the level of the study: Sources were T cells, B-cell-depleted T cells, or PBMCs; the material itself was cDNA or gDNA.

CDR3 size: 13 residues. The ends were cut back, 0 bases at V and 5 bases at J, with 7 bases in the middle. Looked up from germline, CDR1 is MGHRA and CDR2 is YSYEKL. Assay: immunoSEQ multiplex PCR; the TCRdb copy retains only in-frame clones and omits some. The sample has about 120,000 clones; roughly four fifths are singletons. Sequenced sample: peripheral blood. The receptor was derived from a man aged 55 to 70 with acute or convalescent COVID-19. This chain uses TRBV4-1 with TRBJ1-1; no reliable D call. The CDR3 DNA reads TGCGCCAGCAGCCAAGATCGGGAGACTGAAGCTTTCTTT. Its translation is CASSQDRETEAFF.